These 19 T cell receptor beta chains were sequenced from one sample in a study of shared clonotypes between healthy human individuals. This table comes from immunoSEQ multiplex PCR, and its TCRdb copy is limited to in-frame clones, with some not included. This table holds approximately 2,000,000 clones, 93% found once. Terminally differentiated effector memory CD45RA+ cells were left out of the naive CD8 fraction, which was CD45RO-negative and positively selected for CCR7. Source material: naive CD8+ T cells from PBMCs. The source is a man younger than 35 in good health. Some clones in this sample may be carry-over from other donors' samples.

The chain uses TRBV4-1 and TRBJ2-1; D is possibly TRBD1 (5 bases). The CDR3 has 17 residues. Trimming took 0 bases from V and 5 from J, leaving 17 bases between them. CDR1 MGHRA and CDR2 YSYEKL come from the germline V gene. The CDR3 DNA reads TGCGCCAGCAGCCAAGAAACCTCAGCCCGCAGGGACAATGAGCAGTTCTTC. Residues: CASSQETSARRDNEQFF.

This chain joins TRBV28 and TRBJ2-1, with D tentatively TRBD2 (5 bases). CDR1 is MDHEN, CDR2 SYDVKM, per germline. The ends were cut back, 4 bases at V and 8 bases at J, with 12 bases in the middle. The CDR3 runs to 13 residues. The CDR3 DNA reads TGTGCCAGCAGTTCCCTGGACTTCTATGAGCAGTTCTTC. This translates into CASSSLDFYEQFF.

Remarks on this clone: The sample carries other DNA sequences with the same CDR3. The CDR3 sequence is CASSPSTDTQYF. CDR3 in DNA: TGTGCCAGCAGCCCTTCGACAGATACGCAGTATTTT. The chain is built from TRBV7-9 and TRBJ2-3; D gene ambiguous. The CDR3 length is 12 residues. The germline V gene encodes CDR1 SEHNR and CDR2 FQNEAQ (reference sequence). Trimming stripped 5 bases from V and 3 bases from J, with 6 bases between. The full variable domain, rest sourced from reference TRBV7-9 and TRBJ2-3, is DTGVSQNPRHKITKRGQNVTFRCDPISEHNRLYWYRQTLGQGPEFLTYFQNEAQLEKSRLLSDRFSAERPKGSFSTLEIQRTEQGDSAMYLCASSPSTDTQYFGPGTRLTVL.

In the case of this clone: Additional DNA sequences in this sample encode the identical CDR3. The CDR3 protein is CASSLGLKNTEAFF. Written as DNA, the CDR3 is TGTGCCAGCAGTTTAGGACTCAAGAACACTGAAGCTTTCTTT. V and J are TRBV27 and TRBJ1-1; D not certain. The V end was cut by 2 bases, the J end by 1 base, with 8 bases between. The CDR3 length is 14 residues. Per the germline V gene, CDR1 is MNHEY and CDR2 is SMNVEV (reference sequence).

This clone was detected only once. The rearrangement joins TRBV29-1 to TRBJ2-1; 10 nucleotides line up with TRBD2. From germline, CDR1 is SQVTM and CDR2 ANQGSEA. There are 14 residues in the CDR3. V was clipped by 3 bases and J by 6 bases; unmatched bases: 5. CDR3: CSVDFTSGVNEQFF. CDR3 nucleotide sequence: TGCAGCGTTGATTTTACTAGCGGGGTCAATGAGCAGTTCTTC.

The chain employs TRBV29-1 and TRBJ2-3, with D uncertain. This CDR3 is built from 13 residues. Trimming cost V 2 bases and J 1 base, with 7 bases left between them. Germline V CDR1 and CDR2: SQVTM, ANQGSEA. CDR3 DNA sequence: TGCAGCGTTGAACCTGGCGGCACAGATACGCAGTATTTT. Encoded protein: CSVEPGGTDTQYF.

The chain couples TRBV18 to TRBJ1-5; maybe TRBD1 (5 bases). This CDR3 contains 19 residues. Between the trimmed V and J ends, which lost 6 bases and 0 bases, there was a span of 24 bases. Germline V gene lookup returns CDR1 KGHSH and CDR2 LQKENI. CDR3 sequence: CASSHLGGSLMNSNQPQHF. CDR3 sequence (DNA): TGTGCCAGCTCTCACTTGGGGGGAAGCCTGATGAATAGCAATCAGCCCCAGCATTTT. Full variable domain (rest looked up from reference TRBV18 and TRBJ1-5): NAGVMQNPRHLVRRRGQEARLRCSPMKGHSHVYWYRQLPEEGLKFMVYLQKENIIDESGMPKERFSAEFPKEGPSILRIQQVVRGDSAAYFCASSHLGGSLMNSNQPQHFGDGTRLSIL.

This chain connects TRBV7-3 to TRBJ2-7; 8 positions match TRBD1. This CDR3 is built from 14 residues. In germline, CDR1 is SGHTA, CDR2 FQGTGA. V lost 4 bases to trimming and J lost 5 bases; unmatched junction nucleotides: 7. The CDR3 DNA follows: TGTGCCAGCAGCTATGGACAGGGTAGAGACGAGCAGTACTTC. This translates into CASSYGQGRDEQYF.

The genes are TRBV10-1 and TRBJ1-5; TRBD1 is a possible D gene (6 bases). From germline, CDR1 is WNHNN and CDR2 SYGVQD (reference sequence). Trimming removed 6 bases from V and 5 bases from J, with 17 bases in between. This CDR3 contains 15 residues. In DNA form, the CDR3 reads TGCGCCAGCAGGAAAAAGGGACAACAGCATCAGCCCCAGCATTTT. Its protein is CASRKKGQQHQPQHF.

The chain employs TRBV7-8 and TRBJ1-2; tentatively, D is TRBD1 (6 bases). The CDR3 length is 15 residues. From germline, CDR1 is SGHVS and CDR2 FQNEAQ. The germline V and J ends were trimmed by 7 bases and 0 bases, with 15 bases remaining between them. CDR3 nucleotide sequence: TGTGCCAGCACTCTAAGAGGGGGAGCTAACTATGGCTACACCTTC. Protein: CASTLRGGANYGYTF.

This chain links TRBV30 with TRBJ2-7, with D perhaps being TRBD1 or TRBD2 (5 bases each). Trimming removed 2 bases at V and 3 bases at J, with 14 bases between. Per germline, CDR1 GTSNPN and CDR2 SVGIG (reference sequence). The CDR3 covers 14 residues. CDR3 DNA: TGTGCCTGGAGTACGGGACCGGCGGACTACGAGCAGTACTTC. Protein: CAWSTGPADYEQYF.

This sequence joins TRBV12-2 and TRBJ2-1; no check of the table's D call, TRBD2, against the DNA was made. TRBV12-2 is a pseudogene segment. The CDR3 extends over 15 amino acids. The CDR3 DNA reads TGTGCAAGTCGCTCACTAGCGGGATTTGACAATGAGCAGTTCTTC. Translating gives CASRSLAGFDNEQFF.

Here the CDR3 DNA reads TGTGCCACCAGCAGAGATCGCTACACTGAAGCTTTCTTT. Encoded protein: CATSRDRYTEAFF. The chain links TRBV15 to TRBJ1-1; no definite D call. The CDR3 consists of 13 residues. Germline loops: CDR1 LNHNV, CDR2 YYDKDF (reference sequence). V lost 0 bases, J lost 3 bases, and 5 bases lay in between.

This clone was found a few times. Other DNA sequences in the same sample also yield this CDR3. This chain uses TRBV19 with TRBJ1-1; D ambiguous. Trimming cost V 3 bases and J 1 base, with 6 bases left between them. CDR1 is LNHDA, CDR2 SQIVND, per germline (reference sequence). CDR3 length: 13 residues. The CDR3 spells CASSIGRNTEAFF. CDR3 DNA sequence: TGTGCCAGTAGTATCGGTCGGAACACTGAAGCTTTCTTT. Supplemented by reference TRBV19 and TRBJ1-1, the full variable domain reads DGGITQSPKYLFRKEGQNVTLSCEQNLNHDAMYWYRQDPGQGLRLIYYSQIVNDFQKGDIAEGYSVSREKKESFPLTVTSAQKNPTAFYLCASSIGRNTEAFFGQGTRLTVV.

The V and J genes are TRBV5-6 and TRBJ2-1; D call uncertain. This CDR3 is built from 14 residues. The V gene lost 5 bases and the J gene lost 2 bases, with 11 bases spanning the gap. The germline V gene has CDR1 SGHDT and CDR2 YYEEEE. CDR3 coding DNA: TGTGCCAGCAGTCCGGAGACGCCCTACAATGAGCAGTTCTTC. The encoded protein is CASSPETPYNEQFF.

This sequence joins TRBV5-1 and TRBJ2-1, with a tentative D call TRBD1 (5 bases). The CDR3 is made up of 16 amino acids. The V and J ends lost 3 bases and 1 base respectively, with 14 bases between them. Germline loops: CDR1 SGHRS, CDR2 YFSETQ. The CDR3 region has the DNA TGCGCCAGCAGCTCTACCCAGGGCCCGTCCTACAATGAGCAGTTCTTC. Amino acid sequence: CASSSTQGPSYNEQFF.

The chain carries TRBV5-6 and TRBJ2-7; weak D call: TRBD2 (5 bases). Germline assignment: CDR1 SGHDT and CDR2 YYEEEE. With 2 bases removed from V and 9 bases from J, the gap between germline ends came to 15 bases. The CDR3 totals 13 residues. CDR3 DNA: TGTGCCAGCAGCTTAACAGTTGGTGCGGGGCAGTACTTC. It is translated as CASSLTVGAGQYF.

The rearrangement uses TRBV7-3 and TRBJ2-5; TRBD2 matches 10 bases. CDR3 length: 14 residues. After removal of 3 bases from V and 5 bases from J, the junction contained 3 bases not matched to a gene. CDR1 is SGHTA and CDR2 is FQGTGA in the germline V gene. Here the CDR3 DNA reads TGTGCCAGCAGCTTGGCTAGCGGGAGTGAGACCCAGTACTTC. Amino acid sequence: CASSLASGSETQYF.

DNA of the CDR3: TGTGCCAGCAGCTCACAGGGTGAGGTGTTCGAGCAGTACTTC. Translated, it gives CASSSQGEVFEQYF. The genes are TRBV5-6 and TRBJ2-7; the D gene is possibly TRBD1 (6 bases). The length of the CDR3 is 14 residues. V lost 3 bases, J lost 6 bases, and 16 bases lay in between. The V gene's germline CDR1 is SGHDT and CDR2 YYEEEE.